This TCR beta chain was found in a study of identical twins. Regarding the study as a whole: Compared with unrelated sharing, twin-shared out-of-frame alpha sequences had more low-probability sequences.

The V gene lost 3 bases and the J gene lost 4 bases, with 13 bases spanning the gap. CDR1 and CDR2 (germline): SQVTM, ANQGSEA. CDR3 size: 14 residues. Concerning this clonotype itself: As yet, its antigen is unknown.

TCRdb redid the calling of the 5' RACE reads with MiXCR, one entry per CDR3 protein. Here the sample spans fewer than 500,000 distinct CDR3 sequences, 20% to 25% being singletons. The same sample was also studied in work on T cells expressing NK-cell markers. From that paper: HCMV specificity of expanded NKG2C+ T cell clones remained unclear.

The sample comprised CD4+ T cells sorted from blood. The rearrangement links TRBV29-1 to TRBJ2-1; perhaps TRBD1 as D (7 bases). The TCR sequence derives from a woman aged 18-29 years in good health. The CDR3 loop reads CSVEAQGGYNEQFF. The DNA for the CDR3 is TGCAGCGTTGAGGCCCAGGGGGGTTACAATGAGCAGTTCTTC.